A single sample is the source of the 30 T cell receptor beta chains below, sequenced in a study of OX40 agonist ivuxolimab in advanced cancers. Produced via immunoSEQ multiplex PCR; TCRdb's table is partial and in-frame only. The sample contains 60,000 or so clones, roughly 87% of which appear only once. The sequencing used CD4+ or CD8+ T cells sorted from blood, collected in a trial of the OX40 agonist ivuxolimab. Every receptor here comes from an adult with an advanced solid tumor such as melanoma, head and neck, liver or kidney cancer.

The chain employs TRBV7-9 and TRBJ1-1; TRBD1 agrees at 8 bases. J gave up 4 bases and V 6 bases, and 7 bases lay outside the gene matches. This CDR3 has 14 residues. Looked up from germline, CDR1 is SEHNR and CDR2 is FQNEAQ (reference sequence). The DNA of the CDR3 is TGTGCCAGCAGACACACAGGGGGTGCCACTGAAGCTTTCTTT. Translated: CASRHTGGATEAFF.

V is TRBV28 and J is TRBJ1-2; a weak D match, TRBD1 (5 bases). The CDR3 sequence is 14 residues long. From germline, CDR1 is MDHEN and CDR2 SYDVKM. The V and J ends lost 6 bases and 4 bases respectively, with 15 bases between them. CDR3 amino acids: CASRGGRASYGYTF. As DNA, the CDR3 is TGTGCCAGCAGAGGCGGCAGGGCTTCCTATGGCTACACCTTC.

The J gene is TRBJ2-3, the V gene TRBV19, with 7 bases identical to TRBD2. Trimming cost V 3 bases and J 5 bases; bases outside gene matches: 5. The CDR3 has 14 amino acids. Germline V lookup: CDR1 LNHDA, CDR2 SQIVND (reference sequence). The CDR3 region has the DNA TGTGCCAGTAGTATTGGGACTACCTTAGATACGCAGTATTTT. This sequence encodes CASSIGTTLDTQYF.

The chain employs TRBV28 and TRBJ2-3; 8 nucleotides line up with TRBD2. Germline-derived CDR1 and CDR2 are MDHEN and SYDVKM. The CDR3 contains 15 residues. V lost 5 bases, J lost 7 bases, and 11 bases stayed unmatched. The CDR3 DNA reads TGTGCCAGCAGTCCCTCGGGACTAGGTGAGAATACGCAGTATTTT. Translated: CASSPSGLGENTQYF.

The rearrangement uses TRBV9 and TRBJ2-2, with 7 bases matching TRBD2. V shed 1 base and J 4 bases; nucleotides not matched to a gene: 7. In germline, CDR1 is SGDLS, CDR2 YYNGEE. The CDR3 totals 16 residues. The CDR3 loop is CASSVRGRASTGELFF. The DNA of the CDR3 is TGTGCCAGCAGCGTACGGGGGAGGGCCAGCACCGGGGAGCTGTTTTTT.

The chain joins TRBV27 to TRBJ2-3; D is possibly TRBD2 (5 bases). The CDR3 length is 13 residues. Trimming pared 6 bases from V and 5 bases from J, leaving 12 bases between. The germline V gene encodes CDR1 MNHEY and CDR2 SMNVEV (reference sequence). CDR3 sequence reads: CASSSLSGDTQYF. The CDR3 DNA reads as TGTGCCAGCAGCTCCCTCAGCGGAGATACGCAGTATTTT.

By share of the sample, this clone is medium-sized. V and J are TRBV6-5 and TRBJ2-5, with 8 nucleotides matching TRBD1. The CDR3 has 13 residues. V was clipped by 6 bases and J by 5 bases; unmatched bases: 5. Germline CDR1 MNHEY, CDR2 SVGAGI. CDR3 nucleotide sequence: TGTGCCAGCAGGGGACAGGCTGTGGAGACCCAGTACTTC. It translates to CASRGQAVETQYF.

The chain couples TRBV5-4 to TRBJ2-2; 8 bases align to TRBD2. Germline V CDR1 and CDR2: SGHNT, YYREEE (reference sequence). The junction had 3 bases not matched to a gene; V was cut back by 4 bases and J by 1 base. This CDR3 contains 15 residues. The CDR3, as DNA: TGTGCCAGCAGCCTGGGACTAGTGAACACCGGGGAGCTGTTTTTT. Its translation is CASSLGLVNTGELFF.

Here the CDR3 DNA reads TGTGCCAGTAGTGAAGGCGGGGGGCCCTCCGGGGCCCAGTACTTC. The encoded protein is CASSEGGGPSGAQYF. This rearrangement joins TRBV19 to TRBJ2-5; 8 positions match TRBD2. V dropped 5 bases and J dropped 9; count of bases not matched to a gene: 14. Germline V gene sequence: CDR1 LNHDA, CDR2 SQIVND (reference sequence). The CDR3 extends over 15 amino acids.

The chain links TRBV18 to TRBJ1-1; D may be TRBD1 (6 bases). V gave up 8 bases and J gave up 1 base, with 11 bases separating them. Germline CDR1 is KGHSH and CDR2 is LQKENI. The CDR3 extends over 13 amino acids. This CDR3 is CASTRGANTEAFF. The DNA of the CDR3 is TGTGCCAGCACTCGGGGGGCGAACACTGAAGCTTTCTTT.

The rearrangement joins TRBV27 to TRBJ1-3; 9 bases agree with TRBD1. Trimming cost V 6 bases and J 2 bases; bases outside gene matches: 2. Germline V gene lookup returns CDR1 MNHEY and CDR2 SMNVEV (reference sequence). This CDR3 has 14 amino acids. CDR3 residues: CASRRTGAGNTIYF. As DNA, the CDR3 is TGTGCCAGCAGACGGACAGGGGCTGGAAACACCATATATTTT.

Concerning this clone itself: The same CDR3 can be traced to other DNA sequences in this sample. V gene TRBV4-1 combines with J gene TRBJ2-1; a possible D gene is TRBD2 (5 bases). This CDR3 comprises 12 residues. Trimming removed 3 bases at V and 9 bases at J, with 9 bases between. In germline, CDR1 is MGHRA, CDR2 YSYEKL. CDR3 sequence reads: CASSHSSGEQFF. The CDR3, as DNA: TGCGCCAGCAGCCATTCCAGCGGTGAGCAGTTCTTC.

This chain uses TRBV7-2 with TRBJ2-5; TRBD1 matches at 12 bases. The CDR3 contains 15 residues. Looked up from germline, CDR1 is SGHTA and CDR2 is FQGNSA. The trim removed 6 bases at V and 5 bases at J, leaving 7 bases unmatched. DNA for the CDR3: TGTGCCAGCAGACGACCGGGACAGGGGGCCGAGACCCAGTACTTC. Translating gives CASRRPGQGAETQYF. Together with reference TRBV7-2 and TRBJ2-5, the CDR3 gives the full variable domain: GAGVSQSPSNKVTEKGKDVELRCDPISGHTALYWYRQSLGQGLEFLIYFQGNSAPDKSGLPSDRFSAERTGGSVSTLTIQRTQQEDSAVYLCASRRPGQGAETQYFGPGTRLLVL.

The chain links TRBV19 to TRBJ2-2, with a tentative D call TRBD1 (5 bases). Germline lookup yields CDR1 LNHDA and CDR2 SQIVND (reference sequence). Trimming stripped 4 bases from V and 3 bases from J, with 9 bases between. There are 14 residues in the CDR3. CDR3 sequence (DNA): TGTGCCAGTAGTACAGGACATCACACCGGGGAGCTGTTTTTT. Translating it yields CASSTGHHTGELFF.

This clone was recorded once. This chain uses TRBV5-1 with TRBJ1-1; TRBD1 aligns across 9 bases. This CDR3 is built from 15 residues. The ends lost 0 bases at V and 1 base at J; junction bases unmatched: 1. CDR1 is SGHRS, CDR2 YFSETQ, per germline. CDR3 nucleotides: TGCGCCAGCAGCTTGGAGGGACAGGGGAACACTGAAGCTTTCTTT. Encoded protein: CASSLEGQGNTEAFF.

V is TRBV5-1 and J is TRBJ1-4, with TRBD1 matching 7 bases. This CDR3 has 15 residues. Germline V gene lookup returns CDR1 SGHRS and CDR2 YFSETQ. V dropped 1 base and J dropped 7; count of bases not matched to a gene: 7. The CDR3 region is CASSLSGGRGEKLFF. CDR3 bases: TGCGCCAGCAGCTTGTCAGGGGGGAGAGGTGAAAAACTGTTTTTT. The whole variable domain, filled in from reference TRBV5-1 and TRBJ1-4, reads KAGVTQTPRYLIKTRGQQVTLSCSPISGHRSVSWYQQTPGQGLQFLFEYFSETQRNKGNFPGRFSGRQFSNSRSEMNVSTLELGDSALYLCASSLSGGRGEKLFFGSGTQLSVL.

The chain couples TRBV6-4 to TRBJ1-2; D not resolved. This CDR3 region has 15 residues. Germline V gene lookup returns CDR1 MRHNA and CDR2 SNTAGT. V lost 9 bases and J 4 bases, leaving 21 bases between the germline ends. The CDR3, as DNA: TGTGCCAGTAGACCACGGACGGGCGAAGGCTATGGCTACACCTTC. As protein: CASRPRTGEGYGYTF.

The V call is TRBV19, the J call TRBJ2-7; perhaps TRBD2 as D (5 bases). CDR1 LNHDA and CDR2 SQIVND come from the germline V gene (reference sequence). The CDR3 has 15 residues. V lost 5 bases and J 0 bases, leaving 14 bases between the germline ends. The CDR3 DNA follows: TGTGCCAGTAGTGGCCCCGGGATCAGCTCCTACGAGCAGTACTTC. It is translated as CASSGPGISSYEQYF.

The chain couples TRBV5-1 to TRBJ2-1; TRBD2 aligns across 10 bases. Per germline, CDR1 SGHRS and CDR2 YFSETQ. The CDR3 is made up of 15 amino acids. The trim removed 2 bases at V and 5 bases at J, leaving 4 bases unmatched. This CDR3 is CASSLAGGNHNEQFF. CDR3 coding DNA: TGCGCCAGCAGCTTAGCGGGGGGGAACCACAATGAGCAGTTCTTC.

The chain joins TRBV30 to TRBJ2-6; TRBD2 is a possible D gene (5 bases). Trimming removed 8 bases from V and 0 bases from J, with 14 bases in between. The CDR3 is made up of 15 amino acids. Germline V gene lookup returns CDR1 GTSNPN and CDR2 SVGIG (reference sequence). CDR3 nucleotides: TGTGCCCATGGACGGGGTAGCTCTGGGGCCAACGTCCTGACTTTC. The encoded protein is CAHGRGSSGANVLTF.

This clone showed up just a few times. The V and J genes are TRBV5-5 and TRBJ1-4; TRBD1 agrees at 8 bases. Trimming took 3 bases from V and 4 from J; bases not matched to a gene: 8. Germline CDR1 and CDR2: SGHKS and YYEKEE (reference sequence). This CDR3 is 16 amino acids long. The chain's CDR3 is CASSYFDRGLNEKLFF. The CDR3 coding sequence is TGTGCCAGCAGCTATTTCGACAGGGGACTTAATGAAAAACTGTTTTTT.

The genes are TRBV19 and TRBJ1-5, with TRBD1 as a possible D gene (5 bases). Between the trimmed V and J ends, which lost 3 bases and 0 bases, there was a span of 9 bases. The CDR3 sequence is 15 residues long. CDR1 and CDR2 from the germline V gene are LNHDA and SQIVND (reference sequence). CDR3 sequence reads: CASSIRGGSNQPQHF. The CDR3 DNA reads as TGTGCCAGTAGTATTCGGGGGGGTAGCAATCAGCCCCAGCATTTT.

The genes are TRBV7-6 and TRBJ2-7; 7 nucleotides match TRBD1. V trimming: 5 bases; J trimming: 3 bases; junction bases outside the gene matches: 4. This CDR3 contains 13 residues. CDR1 SGHVS and CDR2 FNYEAQ come from the germline V gene. This chain's CDR3 is CASSPTGLYEQYF. The CDR3 nucleotides read TGTGCCAGCAGCCCGACAGGGCTCTACGAGCAGTACTTC.

The chain has TRBV28 and TRBJ1-1; D is undetermined. V gave up 4 bases and J gave up 0 bases, with 9 bases separating them. The CDR3 sequence is 14 residues long. From germline, CDR1 is MDHEN and CDR2 SYDVKM. CDR3 region: CASSSAVLNTEAFF. CDR3 bases: TGTGCCAGCAGTTCCGCGGTATTGAACACTGAAGCTTTCTTT.

The gene calls are TRBV10-3 and TRBJ1-1; no reliable D call. V was cut by 9 bases and J by 2 bases, with 13 bases left in between. This CDR3 is 13 amino acids long. Germline V gene sequence: CDR1 ENHRY, CDR2 SYGVKD. CDR3 residues: CAIRGISNTEAFF. CDR3 bases: TGTGCCATAAGAGGGATTTCCAACACTGAAGCTTTCTTT.

V gene TRBV5-6 combines with J gene TRBJ2-1; 14 nucleotides line up with TRBD2. Germline V gives CDR1 SGHDT, CDR2 YYEEEE. The V and J ends lost 5 bases and 6 bases, in that order; junction bases with no gene match: 7. The CDR3 sequence is 16 residues long. CDR3 coding DNA: TGTGCCAGCAGACCAAGGGGACTAGCGGGAGCCAATGAGCAGTTCTTC. Amino acid sequence: CASRPRGLAGANEQFF.

This clone was found once. This chain joins TRBV5-6 and TRBJ1-2; 10 nucleotides match TRBD1. This CDR3 contains 14 residues. Germline CDR1 SGHDT, CDR2 YYEEEE. V gave up 4 bases and J gave up 7 bases; unmatched junction bases: 7. CDR3 region: CASSTGQGVGGYTF. The DNA of the CDR3 is TGTGCCAGCAGCACCGGACAGGGGGTAGGTGGCTACACCTTC.

This rearrangement joins TRBV2 to TRBJ1-6; 8 nucleotides line up with TRBD1. V dropped 6 bases and J dropped 6; count of bases not matched to a gene: 4. The CDR3 consists of 14 residues. The germline V gene encodes CDR1 SNHLY and CDR2 FYNNEI. The DNA for the CDR3 is TGTGCCAGCAGCTACAGGGGGAGTAATTCACCCCTCCACTTT. The encoded protein is CASSYRGSNSPLHF.

The chain joins TRBV19 to TRBJ1-3; TRBD1 matches at 7 bases. Germline trimming cut 7 bases from V and 1 base from J; bases unmatched to any gene: 10. CDR3 length: 16 amino acids. CDR1 LNHDA and CDR2 SQIVND come from the germline V gene (reference sequence). CDR3 bases: TGTGCCAGTACCTCAAATCAGGGGGGATCTGGAAACACCATATATTTT. This encodes CASTSNQGGSGNTIYF. Full variable domain (remainder filled in from reference TRBV19 and TRBJ1-3): DGGITQSPKYLFRKEGQNVTLSCEQNLNHDAMYWYRQDPGQGLRLIYYSQIVNDFQKGDIAEGYSVSREKKESFPLTVTSAQKNPTAFYLCASTSNQGGSGNTIYFGEGSWLTVV.

The chain recombines TRBV28 with TRBJ2-5, with 11 bases lining up with TRBD1. This CDR3 spans 16 amino acids. Germline loops: CDR1 MDHEN, CDR2 SYDVKM. J was trimmed by 2 bases and V by 4 bases; bases with no gene match: 6. The CDR3 here is CASSSPGQGGQETQYF. The CDR3 nucleotides are TGTGCCAGCAGTTCTCCGGGACAGGGGGGTCAAGAGACCCAGTACTTC. Combining the CDR3 with reference TRBV28 and TRBJ2-5 gives the whole variable domain DVKVTQSSRYLVKRTGEKVFLECVQDMDHENMFWYRQDPGLGLRLIYFSYDVKMKEKGDIPEGYSVSREKKERFSLILESASTNQTSMYLCASSSPGQGGQETQYFGPGTRLLVL.